The next 26 T cell receptor beta chains were all read from a single sample in a study of blood T cell repertoires in COVID-19 (dated by TCRdb to the early 2020s). The library was produced with the immunoSEQ multiplex PCR assay. This immuneACCESS table, as held by TCRdb, lists in-frame sequences with V and J called but not all clones. Of the missing ones, under half trace to an unresolved V gene in checked studies; the others have no known cause. Recorded for this sample are 200,000 or so clones; about nine tenths of them occurred a single time. Clones ranked in the top ten supply roughly 2.5% of the sample. Sequenced sample: peripheral blood. The source of these receptors is a man aged 25-45 years with COVID-19, enrolled during active disease.

The table lists this clone with a count of one. The chain recombines TRBV5-1 with TRBJ2-1; the match to TRBD2 covers 8 bases. V was clipped by 4 bases and J by 2 bases; unmatched bases: 8. From germline, CDR1 is SGHRS and CDR2 YFSETQ. This CDR3 has 16 residues. The CDR3 DNA reads TGCGCCAGCAGCCCCCGGGGACTAGGGACCTACAATGAGCAGTTCTTC. This codes for CASSPRGLGTYNEQFF.

This clone appeared a few times. V and J are TRBV2 and TRBJ2-1, with 8 bases fitting TRBD1. Germline V lookup: CDR1 SNHLY, CDR2 FYNNEI. The CDR3 consists of 14 residues. The trim removed 6 bases at V and 2 bases at J, leaving 3 bases unmatched. CDR3 region: CASSQGQAYNEQFF. The CDR3, as DNA: TGTGCCAGCAGCCAGGGACAGGCCTACAATGAGCAGTTCTTC.

The V and J genes are TRBV7-9 and TRBJ1-2; TRBD1 matches 10 bases. Germline CDR1 is SEHNR and CDR2 is FQNEAQ (reference sequence). V lost 5 bases, J lost 3 bases, and 6 bases stayed unmatched. The CDR3 consists of 15 residues. CDR3: CASSQGQGLDYGYTF. CDR3 DNA sequence: TGTGCCAGCAGCCAGGGACAGGGGTTAGACTATGGCTACACCTTC.

The rearrangement links TRBV19 to TRBJ2-7; D perhaps matches TRBD1 (6 bases). Looked up from germline, CDR1 is LNHDA and CDR2 is SQIVND (reference sequence). The CDR3 has 13 residues. Trimming cost V 3 bases and J 2 bases, with 8 bases left between them. CDR3: CASSIKGAYEQYF. The DNA of the CDR3 is TGTGCCAGTAGTATTAAGGGGGCCTACGAGCAGTACTTC.

The chain has TRBV10-3 and TRBJ1-2; the match to TRBD1 covers 9 bases. V was pared by 5 bases and J by 8 bases, with 15 bases of the junction left unmatched. The CDR3 is 16 residues long. CDR1 and CDR2 from the germline V gene are ENHRY and SYGVKD. The CDR3 DNA reads as TGTGCCATCAGTAAACCGGGACAGGGCCAGGACCAGGGCTACACCTTC. The encoded protein is CAISKPGQGQDQGYTF.

J is TRBJ2-1 and V is TRBV11-3, with 7 positions matching TRBD2. The V segment lost 4 bases and the J segment 13 bases; nucleotides outside the gene matches: 7. This CDR3 comprises 12 residues. CDR1 and CDR2 from the germline V gene are SGHNT and YENEEA. The CDR3: CASSYAGTTQFF. The DNA for the CDR3 is TGTGCCAGCAGCTACGCCGGGACTACACAGTTCTTC.

This sequence joins TRBV11-2 and TRBJ1-2; possibly TRBD1 for D (6 bases). CDR1 and CDR2 from the germline V gene are SGHAT and FQNNGV. The CDR3 is made up of 14 amino acids. The ends were cut back, 3 bases at V and 5 bases at J, with 13 bases in the middle. The DNA for the CDR3 is TGTGCCAGCAGCTTTGGACAGTCCCCATATGGCTACACCTTC. This encodes CASSFGQSPYGYTF.

Only a few counts were recorded for this clone. V and J are TRBV5-4 and TRBJ1-2; D unresolved. Germline-derived CDR1 and CDR2 are SGHNT and YYREEE (reference sequence). Trimming took off 4 bases at V and 4 bases at J, with 8 bases between the two ends. The CDR3 runs to 12 residues. In DNA form, the CDR3 reads TGTGCCAGCAGCACGGGATTCTATGGCTACACCTTC. Amino acids: CASSTGFYGYTF.

The chain is built from TRBV6-2 or TRBV6-3 and TRBJ1-5, with D possibly being TRBD1 (6 bases). The CDR3 extends over 12 amino acids. Germline V CDR1 and CDR2: MNHEY, SVGEGT. V was clipped by 4 bases and J by 14 bases, with 15 bases between them. The CDR3 nucleotides read TGTGCCAGCAGTTCCCTGGACAGCGTTGAGCATTTT. Amino acid sequence: CASSSLDSVEHF.

This clone was counted a single time. The chain has TRBV24-1 and TRBJ1-6, with 8 bases aligning to TRBD1. Unmatched junction bases numbered 2, after V lost 8 bases and J lost 6 bases. The CDR3 runs to 13 residues. CDR1 and CDR2 (germline): KGHDR, SFDVKD. The chain's CDR3 is CATKDRGNSPLHF. The CDR3 coding sequence is TGTGCCACCAAAGACAGGGGTAATTCACCCCTCCACTTT.

The chain links TRBV11-3 to TRBJ2-3; D possibly corresponds to TRBD2 (6 bases). V was clipped by 6 bases and J by 0 bases, with 13 bases between them. The length of the CDR3 is 15 residues. Germline V lookup: CDR1 SGHNT, CDR2 YENEEA. Written as DNA, the CDR3 is TGTGCCAGCAGTCAGAGGAGGGGAAGCACAGATACGCAGTATTTT. Amino acids: CASSQRRGSTDTQYF.

The chain carries TRBV7-9 and TRBJ2-7; tentative D call: TRBD1 (8 bases). Trimming removed 11 bases from V and 6 bases from J, with 26 bases in between. This CDR3 contains 15 residues. Germline-derived CDR1 and CDR2 are SEHNR and FQNEAQ (reference sequence). The CDR3 is CAGGDRRTSEGEQYF. The CDR3 DNA follows: TGTGCCGGGGGGGACAGGAGAACCTCTGAGGGCGAGCAGTACTTC.

The chain has TRBV27 and TRBJ1-2; 10 bases map to TRBD1. In germline, CDR1 is MNHEY, CDR2 SMNVEV (reference sequence). Trimming at V came to 6 bases and at J to 4 bases, leaving 8 bases not matched to a gene. CDR3 length equals 15 residues. DNA of the CDR3: TGTGCCAGCAGGGCCGGACAGGGGGTCCCCTATGGCTACACCTTC. Amino acids: CASRAGQGVPYGYTF.

This chain joins TRBV5-1 and TRBJ2-7; possibly TRBD2 for D (5 bases). The length of the CDR3 is 14 residues. V was trimmed by 2 bases and J by 2 bases, leaving 11 bases between them. CDR1 and CDR2 from the germline V gene are SGHRS and YFSETQ. The CDR3 sequence is CASSFSGNPYEQYF. CDR3 sequence (DNA): TGCGCCAGCAGCTTTTCGGGAAATCCCTACGAGCAGTACTTC.

V is TRBV7-8 and J is TRBJ1-1; 10 bases agree with TRBD1. Germline values: CDR1 SGHVS, CDR2 FQNEAQ. The CDR3 is made up of 17 amino acids. With 4 bases clipped from V and 0 bases from J, the junction kept 8 bases outside the gene matches. The CDR3 sequence: CASSSRQGASMNTEAFF. The CDR3 DNA reads TGTGCCAGCAGCTCCCGACAGGGGGCGAGTATGAACACTGAAGCTTTCTTT.

The chain is built from TRBV9 and TRBJ2-1; D possibly corresponds to TRBD2 (7 bases). Germline CDR1 and CDR2: SGDLS and YYNGEE. V lost 0 bases, J lost 5 bases, and 18 bases lay in between. CDR3 length equals 17 residues. The CDR3: CASSVATGGAGDNEQFF. The CDR3 DNA reads TGTGCCAGCAGCGTAGCTACTGGGGGGGCGGGTGACAATGAGCAGTTCTTC.

V is TRBV4-1 and J is TRBJ1-3; D is uncertain. CDR3 length equals 15 residues. The germline gives CDR1 MGHRA, CDR2 YSYEKL. V lost 5 bases to trimming and J lost 4 bases, with 15 bases between them. CDR3 coding DNA: TGCGCCAGCAGCTTAACTGCTCGAACGGGAAACACCATATATTTT. This gives the protein CASSLTARTGNTIYF.

Here the CDR3 reads CASGSRLAGGPFPSNTGELFF. For the CDR3, the DNA is TGTGCTAGTGGTTCCAGACTAGCGGGGGGGCCGTTCCCTTCGAACACCGGGGAGCTGTTTTTT. The chain has TRBV12-5 and TRBJ2-2; 14 bases match TRBD2. The CDR3 has 21 residues. With V trimmed by 4 bases and J by 0 bases, 13 bases remained unmatched. From germline, CDR1 is LGHNT and CDR2 FRNRAP.

CDR3 in amino acids: CASSQDGRGYGYTF. The CDR3 DNA reads as TGCGCCAGCAGCCAAGACGGCAGGGGCTATGGCTACACCTTC. J is TRBJ1-2 and V is TRBV4-1; D possibly corresponds to TRBD1 (6 bases). The CDR3 extends over 14 amino acids. V was cut by 0 bases and J by 4 bases, with 9 bases left in between. The germline gives CDR1 MGHRA, CDR2 YSYEKL.

The rearrangement links TRBV6-1 to TRBJ2-5; no definite D call. Per the germline V gene, CDR1 is MNHNS and CDR2 is SASEGT. The V end lost 1 base, the J end lost 2 bases, and 5 bases lay between the germline ends. The length of the CDR3 is 13 residues. The CDR3 here is CASSEVTQETQYF. CDR3 DNA sequence: TGTGCCAGCAGTGAAGTCACACAAGAGACCCAGTACTTC.

This chain uses TRBV24-1 with TRBJ2-1; D unclear. Germline V gene lookup returns CDR1 KGHDR and CDR2 SFDVKD. CDR3 size: 14 residues. Trimming took off 4 bases at V and 0 bases at J, with 6 bases between the two ends. CDR3: CATSEASSYNEQFF. DNA of the CDR3: TGTGCCACCAGTGAAGCATCCTCCTACAATGAGCAGTTCTTC.

V and J are TRBV6-5 and TRBJ1-4; 9 positions match TRBD1. J gave up 5 bases and V 6 bases, and 7 bases lay outside the gene matches. Germline assignment: CDR1 MNHEY and CDR2 SVGAGI. This CDR3 is 15 amino acids long. The CDR3: CASSRGTGPNEKLFF. The CDR3, as DNA: TGTGCCAGCAGCCGTGGGACAGGGCCCAATGAAAAACTGTTTTTT.

The chain has TRBV4-3 and TRBJ2-1; TRBD2 aligns across 11 bases. Germline lookup yields CDR1 LGHNA and CDR2 YSLEER. V was pared by 1 base and J by 12 bases, with 8 bases of the junction left unmatched. The CDR3 runs to 15 residues. CDR3 region: CASSQAGTSGQGQFF. CDR3 DNA: TGCGCCAGCAGCCAAGCTGGGACTAGCGGCCAAGGGCAGTTCTTC.

The chain recombines TRBV7-3 with TRBJ1-1; tentative D call: TRBD1 (6 bases). The CDR3 has 13 residues. V gave up 5 bases and J gave up 2 bases, with 9 bases separating them. In germline, CDR1 is SGHTA, CDR2 FQGTGA. CDR3 sequence (DNA): TGTGCCAGCAGCACGACAGGTAACACTGAAGCTTTCTTT. It specifies CASSTTGNTEAFF. Filled out from reference TRBV7-3 and TRBJ1-1, the complete variable domain reads GAGVSQTPSNKVTEKGKYVELRCDPISGHTALYWYRQSLGQGPEFLIYFQGTGAADDSGLPNDRFFAVRPEGSVSTLKIQRTERGDSAVYLCASSTTGNTEAFFGQGTRLTVV.

J is TRBJ2-1 and V is TRBV7-7, with 8 bases lining up with TRBD2. Germline trimming cut 5 bases from V and 6 bases from J; bases unmatched to any gene: 9. CDR3 size: 15 residues. The V gene's germline CDR1 is SSHAT and CDR2 FNYEAQ (reference sequence). Written as DNA, the CDR3 is TGTGCCAGCAGCCCCATTCCGGGAGGGCCCAATGAGCAGTTCTTC. Its protein product is CASSPIPGGPNEQFF.

V and J are TRBV29-1 and TRBJ2-3; no clear D gene. Per germline, CDR1 SQVTM and CDR2 ANQGSEA. The CDR3 runs to 15 residues. V was shortened by 4 bases and J by 4 bases, with 18 bases between the two germline ends. DNA of the CDR3: TGCAGCGTTGTCCTCCCGGCCCCTCGGGCAGATACGCAGTATTTT. This encodes CSVVLPAPRADTQYF.